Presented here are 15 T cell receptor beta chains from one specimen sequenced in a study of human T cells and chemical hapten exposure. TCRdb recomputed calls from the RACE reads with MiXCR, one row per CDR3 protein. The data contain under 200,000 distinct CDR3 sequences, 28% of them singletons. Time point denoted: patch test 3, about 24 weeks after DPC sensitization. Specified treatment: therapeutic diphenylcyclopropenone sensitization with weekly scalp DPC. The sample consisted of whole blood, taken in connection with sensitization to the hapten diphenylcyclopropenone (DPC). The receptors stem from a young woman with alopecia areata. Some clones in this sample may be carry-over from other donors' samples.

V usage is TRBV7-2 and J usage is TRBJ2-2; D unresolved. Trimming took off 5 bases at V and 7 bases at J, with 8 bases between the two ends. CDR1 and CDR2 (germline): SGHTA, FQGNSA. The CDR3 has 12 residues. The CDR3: CASSRLYGELFF. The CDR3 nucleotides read TGTGCCAGCAGCCGCCTATACGGGGAGCTGTTTTTT.

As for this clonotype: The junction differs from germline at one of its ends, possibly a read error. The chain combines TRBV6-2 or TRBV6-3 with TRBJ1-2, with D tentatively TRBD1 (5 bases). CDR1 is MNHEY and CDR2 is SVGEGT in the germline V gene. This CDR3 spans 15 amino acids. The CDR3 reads CASSYPGTSNYGYTF. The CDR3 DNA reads TGTGCCAGCAGTTATCCCGGGACTTCTAATTATGGCTACACCTTC.

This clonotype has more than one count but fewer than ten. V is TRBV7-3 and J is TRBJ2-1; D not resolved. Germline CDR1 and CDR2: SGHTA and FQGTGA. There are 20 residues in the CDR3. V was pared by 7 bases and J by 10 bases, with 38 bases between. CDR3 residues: CASINRISRPKGFLPPEQFF. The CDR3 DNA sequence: TGTGCCAGCATCAATAGGATATCTAGACCAAAGGGTTTTCTCCCGCCAGAGCAGTTCTTC.

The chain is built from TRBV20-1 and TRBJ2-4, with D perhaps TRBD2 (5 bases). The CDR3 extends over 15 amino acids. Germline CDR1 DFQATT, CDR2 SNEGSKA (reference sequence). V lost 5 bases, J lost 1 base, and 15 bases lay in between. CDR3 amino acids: CSAYQTRRAKNIQYF. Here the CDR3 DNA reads TGCAGTGCTTACCAAACACGGAGGGCCAAAAACATTCAGTACTTC.

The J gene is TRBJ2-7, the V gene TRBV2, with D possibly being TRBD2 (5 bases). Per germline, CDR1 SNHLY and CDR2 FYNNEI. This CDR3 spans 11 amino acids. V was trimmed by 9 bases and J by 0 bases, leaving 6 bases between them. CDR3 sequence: CASAGSYEQYF. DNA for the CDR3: TGTGCCAGTGCGGGCTCCTACGAGCAGTACTTC.

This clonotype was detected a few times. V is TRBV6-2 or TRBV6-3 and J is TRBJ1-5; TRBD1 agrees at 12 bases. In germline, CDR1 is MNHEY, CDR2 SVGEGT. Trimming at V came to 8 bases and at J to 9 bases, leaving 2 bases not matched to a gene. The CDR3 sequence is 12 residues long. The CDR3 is CASRDRGRPQHF. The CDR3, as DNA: TGTGCCAGCCGGGACAGGGGGCGGCCCCAGCATTTT.

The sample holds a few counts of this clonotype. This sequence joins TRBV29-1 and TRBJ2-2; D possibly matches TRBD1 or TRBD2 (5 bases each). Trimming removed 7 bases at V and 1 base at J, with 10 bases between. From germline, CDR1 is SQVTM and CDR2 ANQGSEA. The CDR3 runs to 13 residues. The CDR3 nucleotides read TGCAGCGAAGGGACGGTGAACACCGGGGAGCTGTTTTTT. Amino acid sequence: CSEGTVNTGELFF.

CDR3 sequence reads: CASSLELGSTEAFF. The CDR3 DNA reads TGTGCCAGCAGCTTAGAACTTGGGAGTACTGAAGCTTTCTTT. The J gene is TRBJ1-1, the V gene TRBV7-9; no clear D gene. Germline values: CDR1 SEHNR, CDR2 FQNEAQ (reference sequence). Between the trimmed V and J ends, which lost 1 base and 5 bases, there was a span of 11 bases. The CDR3 has 14 amino acids.

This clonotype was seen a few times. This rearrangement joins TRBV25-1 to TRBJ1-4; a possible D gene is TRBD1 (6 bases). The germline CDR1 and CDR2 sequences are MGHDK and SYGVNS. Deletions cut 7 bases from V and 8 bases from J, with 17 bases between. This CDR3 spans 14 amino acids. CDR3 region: CASKRSGQLEKLFF. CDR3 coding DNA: TGTGCCAGCAAGCGTAGTGGACAGTTAGAAAAACTGTTTTTT. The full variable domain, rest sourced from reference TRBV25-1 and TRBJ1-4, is EADIYQTPRYLVIGTGKKITLECSQTMGHDKMYWYQQDPGMELHLIHYSYGVNSTEKGDLSSESTVSRIRTEHFPLTLESARPSHTSQYLCASKRSGQLEKLFFGSGTQLSVL.

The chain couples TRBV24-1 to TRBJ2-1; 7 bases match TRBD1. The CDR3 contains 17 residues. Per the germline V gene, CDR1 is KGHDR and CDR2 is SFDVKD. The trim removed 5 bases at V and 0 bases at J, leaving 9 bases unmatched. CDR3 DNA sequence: TGTGCCACCAGTGGGCTAGGGACAGAGAGCTCCTACAATGAGCAGTTCTTC. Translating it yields CATSGLGTESSYNEQFF.

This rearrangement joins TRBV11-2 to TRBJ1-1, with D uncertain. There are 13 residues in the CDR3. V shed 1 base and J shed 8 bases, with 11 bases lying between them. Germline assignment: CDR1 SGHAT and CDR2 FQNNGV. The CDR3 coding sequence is TGTGCCAGCAGCTTAGGGACGCCCAAGGAAGCTTTCTTT. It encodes CASSLGTPKEAFF.

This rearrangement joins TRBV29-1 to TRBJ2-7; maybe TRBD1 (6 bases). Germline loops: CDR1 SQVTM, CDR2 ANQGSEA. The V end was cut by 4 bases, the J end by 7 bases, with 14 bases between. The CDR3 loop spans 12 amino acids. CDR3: CSVGAGTREQYF. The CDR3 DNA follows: TGCAGCGTTGGAGCCGGGACAAGGGAGCAGTACTTC.

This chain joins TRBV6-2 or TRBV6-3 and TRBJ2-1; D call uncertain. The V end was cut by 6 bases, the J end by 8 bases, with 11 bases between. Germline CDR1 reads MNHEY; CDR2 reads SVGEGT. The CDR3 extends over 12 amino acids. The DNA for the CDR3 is TGTGCCAGCAGACCCTACTCGGATGAGCAGTTCTTC. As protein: CASRPYSDEQFF.

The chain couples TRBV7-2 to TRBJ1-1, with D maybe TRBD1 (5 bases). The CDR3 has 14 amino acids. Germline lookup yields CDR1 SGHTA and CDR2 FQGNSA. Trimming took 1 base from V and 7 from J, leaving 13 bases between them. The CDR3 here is CASSLGGVRGEAFF. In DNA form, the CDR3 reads TGTGCCAGCAGCTTAGGGGGCGTAAGGGGTGAAGCTTTCTTT. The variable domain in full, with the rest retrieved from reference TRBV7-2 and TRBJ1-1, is GAGVSQSPSNKVTEKGKDVELRCDPISGHTALYWYRQSLGQGLEFLIYFQGNSAPDKSGLPSDRFSAERTGGSVSTLTIQRTQQEDSAVYLCASSLGGVRGEAFFGQGTRLTVV.

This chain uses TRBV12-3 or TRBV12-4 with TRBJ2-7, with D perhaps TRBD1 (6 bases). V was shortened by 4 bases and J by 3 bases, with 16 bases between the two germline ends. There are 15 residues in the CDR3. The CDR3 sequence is CASSSIRGTNYEQYF. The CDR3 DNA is TGTGCCAGCAGTTCCATCAGGGGAACAAACTACGAGCAGTACTTC.